The 32 T cell receptor beta chains below were found in one sample sequenced in a study of blood T cell repertoires in COVID-19. Using immunoSEQ multiplex PCR, the repertoire was profiled, and TCRdb retains in-frame clones only, with some absent. The sample holds 190,000 or so clones; 78% are singletons and the top ten take 2.5% to 3%. The sample consisted of peripheral blood. These receptors originate from an elderly woman with active or convalescent COVID-19.

V is TRBV9 and J is TRBJ1-2, with D uncertain. Germline V gives CDR1 SGDLS, CDR2 YYNGEE. This CDR3 is 13 amino acids long. V gave up 6 bases and J gave up 5 bases, with 14 bases separating them. This CDR3 reads CASNALGGYGYTF. The CDR3 region has the DNA TGTGCCAGCAACGCACTGGGAGGGTATGGCTACACCTTC.

The chain couples TRBV27 to TRBJ1-4, with D possibly TRBD1 on 6 matching bases. Germline CDR1 and CDR2: MNHEY and SMNVEV (reference sequence). CDR3 length: 14 amino acids. With 7 bases removed from V and 5 bases from J, the gap between germline ends came to 14 bases. The CDR3 nucleotides read TGTGCCAGCACGAAGGGGGGGAAAAATGAAAAACTGTTTTTT. Translated, it gives CASTKGGKNEKLFF.

The rearrangement joins TRBV14 to TRBJ2-7, with 9 bases identical to TRBD2. V was pared by 4 bases and J by 2 bases, with 12 bases of the junction left unmatched. CDR1 SGHDN and CDR2 FVKESK come from the germline V gene. This CDR3 has 17 amino acids. The CDR3 DNA sequence: TGTGCCAGCAGCCTAAGGACTAGCGCCATACCTGCCTACGAGCAGTACTTC. Its translation is CASSLRTSAIPAYEQYF.

This sequence joins TRBV21-1 and TRBJ1-5; no check of the table's D call, TRBD1, against the DNA was made. TRBV21-1 is a listed pseudogene. The CDR3 runs to 18 residues. The CDR3 DNA sequence: TGTGCCAGCAGCAGACAAGGACAGAAGGTTGCTAGCAATCAGCCCCAGCATTTT. This encodes CASSRQGQKVASNQPQHF.

The V gene is TRBV19, the J gene TRBJ2-1; 12 nucleotides align to TRBD1. Germline values: CDR1 LNHDA, CDR2 SQIVND (reference sequence). Trimming removed 7 bases from V and 12 bases from J; junction bases left unmatched: 16. The CDR3 is 16 residues long. The DNA for the CDR3 is TGTGCCAGTAACCATTTGGAGGGGACAGGGGGCCGTGGGCAGTTCTTC. The encoded protein is CASNHLEGTGGRGQFF. Complete variable domain (other parts from reference TRBV19 and TRBJ2-1): DGGITQSPKYLFRKEGQNVTLSCEQNLNHDAMYWYRQDPGQGLRLIYYSQIVNDFQKGDIAEGYSVSREKKESFPLTVTSAQKNPTAFYLCASNHLEGTGGRGQFFGPGTRLTVL.

The chain is built from TRBV18 and TRBJ2-1, with TRBD1 matching 7 bases. Trimming removed 4 bases from V and 7 bases from J; junction bases left unmatched: 16. CDR1 and CDR2 (germline): KGHSH, LQKENI. This CDR3 region has 17 residues. The CDR3 coding sequence is TGTGCCAGCTCACTAACCCCCCTGACAGGGACCGGGAATGAGCAGTTCTTC. This codes for CASSLTPLTGTGNEQFF.

The chain is built from TRBV5-4 and TRBJ2-1; possibly TRBD1 for D (5 bases). The V end lost 5 bases, the J end lost 4 bases, and 13 bases lay between the germline ends. In germline, CDR1 is SGHNT, CDR2 YYREEE (reference sequence). The CDR3 is made up of 14 amino acids. CDR3 residues: CASRYGDSYNEQFF. The DNA for the CDR3 is TGTGCCAGCAGGTACGGTGACAGTTACAATGAGCAGTTCTTC.

The CDR3 is CASSLVGLRTDTQYF. The CDR3 DNA is TGTGCCAGCAGTCTAGTCGGTCTTAGGACAGATACGCAGTATTTT. The chain is built from TRBV27 and TRBJ2-3, with no clear D. Trimming left V 5 bases short and J 3 bases short, with 15 bases between. Germline V gene sequence: CDR1 MNHEY, CDR2 SMNVEV (reference sequence). The CDR3 loop spans 15 amino acids.

The chain is built from TRBV27 and TRBJ2-3, with 10 bases matching TRBD1. This CDR3 has 16 amino acids. After removal of 1 base from V and 2 bases from J, the junction contained 3 bases not matched to a gene. The germline CDR1 and CDR2 sequences are MNHEY and SMNVEV (reference sequence). CDR3: CASSLLGTGATDTQYF. CDR3 DNA sequence: TGTGCCAGCAGTTTATTAGGGACAGGGGCCACAGATACGCAGTATTTT.

J is TRBJ2-6 and V is TRBV2; D may be TRBD2 (7 bases). The germline gives CDR1 SNHLY, CDR2 FYNNEI. CDR3 length: 16 amino acids. V was clipped by 9 bases and J by 0 bases, with 15 bases between them. This chain's CDR3 is CARDTGRVSGANVLTF. CDR3 nucleotides: TGTGCCAGAGATACAGGGAGGGTCTCTGGGGCCAACGTCCTGACTTTC. Based on the CDR3 plus reference TRBV2 and TRBJ2-6, the full variable domain is EPEVTQTPSHQVTQMGQEVILRCVPISNHLYFYWYRQILGQKVEFLVSFYNNEISEKSEIFDDQFSVERPDGSNFTLKIRSTKLEDSAMYFCARDTGRVSGANVLTFGAGSRLTVL.

The chain carries TRBV29-1 and TRBJ2-5, with D possibly TRBD1 on 7 matching bases. The germline V gene has CDR1 SQVTM and CDR2 ANQGSEA. The ends were cut back, 1 base at V and 3 bases at J, with 12 bases in the middle. The CDR3 consists of 14 residues. The chain's CDR3 is CSVEALRGEETQYF. In DNA form, the CDR3 reads TGCAGCGTTGAAGCCCTCAGGGGGGAAGAGACCCAGTACTTC.

The chain joins TRBV19 to TRBJ1-6, with no clear D. The CDR3 length is 16 residues. Trimming shortened V by 6 bases and J by 0 bases, and 12 bases separated the two germline ends. The germline V gene has CDR1 LNHDA and CDR2 SQIVND (reference sequence). Here the CDR3 reads CASRILGSSYNSPLHF. The CDR3 nucleotides are TGTGCCAGTAGAATCCTTGGGAGCTCCTATAATTCACCCCTCCACTTT.

The chain is built from TRBV2 and TRBJ1-1, with D possibly matching TRBD1 (5 bases). Germline CDR1 SNHLY, CDR2 FYNNEI. The V gene lost 5 bases and the J gene lost 6 bases, with 13 bases spanning the gap. The CDR3 is 13 residues long. For the CDR3, the DNA is TGTGCCAGCAGTCCCTCTTTGGGGCCTGAAGCTTTCTTT. This translates into CASSPSLGPEAFF.

The rearrangement links TRBV6-4 to TRBJ1-1, with TRBD1 identical over 8 bases. The CDR3 contains 13 residues. V trimming: 4 bases; J trimming: 5 bases; junction bases outside the gene matches: 3. Germline V gives CDR1 MRHNA, CDR2 SNTAGT. The CDR3 DNA reads as TGTGCCAGCAGTGGAGACAGGGGAACTGAAGCTTTCTTT. Amino acids: CASSGDRGTEAFF.

The chain recombines TRBV19 with TRBJ1-3; 8 bases map to TRBD1. Unmatched junction bases numbered 13, after V lost 6 bases and J lost 0 bases. Germline V gene sequence: CDR1 LNHDA, CDR2 SQIVND (reference sequence). This CDR3 region has 18 residues. The CDR3 nucleotides read TGTGCCAGTAGGCTCGGACAGGGACTGGGGAACTCTGGAAACACCATATATTTT. This translates into CASRLGQGLGNSGNTIYF.

The chain combines TRBV2 with TRBJ1-3; D remains unclear. The germline gives CDR1 SNHLY, CDR2 FYNNEI. CDR3 size: 16 residues. Trimming pared 5 bases from V and 0 bases from J, leaving 14 bases between. This CDR3 reads CASSWEDLSSGNTIYF. In DNA form, the CDR3 reads TGTGCCAGCAGTTGGGAGGACCTTAGCTCTGGAAACACCATATATTTT.

J is TRBJ1-1 and V is TRBV6-5, with no clear D. There are 13 residues in the CDR3. Per germline, CDR1 MNHEY and CDR2 SVGAGI. V shed 3 bases and J shed 0 bases, with 5 bases lying between them. CDR3 sequence (DNA): TGTGCCAGCAGTTATTCTCTGAACACTGAAGCTTTCTTT. Its translation: CASSYSLNTEAFF.

The chain has TRBV2 and TRBJ2-3; 7 bases align to TRBD1. Trimming cost V 3 bases and J 1 base; bases outside gene matches: 4. The CDR3 contains 15 residues. Germline CDR1 and CDR2: SNHLY and FYNNEI. CDR3 residues: CASSDDRAGTDTQYF. The CDR3 bases are TGTGCCAGCAGTGATGACAGGGCGGGCACAGATACGCAGTATTTT.

The chain couples TRBV5-1 to TRBJ2-7; TRBD1 matches 9 bases. Germline CDR1 reads SGHRS; CDR2 reads YFSETQ. The CDR3 runs to 15 residues. V was pared by 4 bases and J by 4 bases, with 9 bases of the junction left unmatched. DNA for the CDR3: TGCGCCAGCAGCAAAACCGGGACAGGGTCGTACGAGCAGTACTTC. It yields the protein CASSKTGTGSYEQYF.

The chain combines TRBV15 with TRBJ2-2, with 7 bases aligning to TRBD1. The V gene end was trimmed by 1 base and the J gene end by 4 bases; junction bases not matched to a gene: 12. The CDR3 sequence is 18 residues long. Germline values: CDR1 LNHNV, CDR2 YYDKDF (reference sequence). The CDR3 sequence is CATSRVPFRDRLTGELFF. The CDR3 DNA reads as TGTGCCACCAGCAGAGTCCCTTTCCGGGACAGACTCACCGGGGAGCTGTTTTTT.

The chain combines TRBV5-6 with TRBJ2-3; TRBD2 agrees at 9 bases. The trim removed 0 bases at V and 4 bases at J, leaving 6 bases unmatched. The length of the CDR3 is 16 residues. Looked up from germline, CDR1 is SGHDT and CDR2 is YYEEEE. CDR3 sequence (DNA): TGTGCCAGCAGCTTGGCGGCGCGGGGGGGGGCAGATACGCAGTATTTT. Translated, it gives CASSLAARGGADTQYF.

The rearrangement joins TRBV11-2 to TRBJ2-1, with 15 bases lining up with TRBD2. V lost 5 bases, J lost 5 bases, and 10 bases stayed unmatched. CDR3 size: 18 residues. Germline lookup yields CDR1 SGHAT and CDR2 FQNNGV. CDR3: CASSPPGLAGGLNNEQFF. DNA for the CDR3: TGTGCCAGCAGCCCCCCGGGACTAGCGGGGGGACTCAACAATGAGCAGTTCTTC.

This clone has just a few counts. The V and J genes are TRBV6-5 and TRBJ1-2; D remains unclear. This CDR3 is 12 amino acids long. Trimming shortened V by 7 bases and J by 7 bases, and 13 bases separated the two germline ends. Germline V gene sequence: CDR1 MNHEY, CDR2 SVGAGI. CDR3 in amino acids: CASTEHPSGYTF. As DNA, the CDR3 is TGTGCCAGCACCGAACACCCTTCTGGCTACACCTTC.

The chain recombines TRBV2 with TRBJ1-1; possibly TRBD1 for D (6 bases). Per germline, CDR1 SNHLY and CDR2 FYNNEI. Trimming left V 6 bases short and J 0 bases short, with 14 bases between. The CDR3 has 15 residues. CDR3 in DNA: TGTGCCAGCAGAGAACGCGGACAGTTGAACACTGAAGCTTTCTTT. It codes for CASRERGQLNTEAFF.

About this clone itself: The same CDR3 also results from other DNA sequences found in this sample. The CDR3 DNA sequence: TGTGCCAGCAGCCGAGACAGGGGTGGCACAGATACGCAGTATTTT. It yields the protein CASSRDRGGTDTQYF. The chain is built from TRBV7-8 and TRBJ2-3, with 8 bases lining up with TRBD1. The CDR3 totals 15 residues. The V and J ends lost 5 bases and 1 base, in that order; junction bases with no gene match: 5. Germline V gives CDR1 SGHVS, CDR2 FQNEAQ.

The V call is TRBV5-1, the J call TRBJ2-1; 8 nucleotides match TRBD1. Trimming removed 3 bases from V and 9 bases from J; junction bases left unmatched: 5. This CDR3 has 13 residues. Germline V gene lookup returns CDR1 SGHRS and CDR2 YFSETQ. CDR3 loop: CASSSTGAGEQFF. The CDR3 coding sequence is TGCGCCAGCAGCTCGACAGGGGCAGGTGAGCAGTTCTTC.

The genes are TRBV24-1 and TRBJ1-5; unclear D gene. The CDR3 runs 14 residues. Deletions cut 5 bases from V and 7 bases from J, with 14 bases between. Per the germline V gene, CDR1 is KGHDR and CDR2 is SFDVKD. The CDR3 sequence: CATSVAGWEQPQHF. In DNA, the CDR3 is TGTGCCACCAGTGTGGCGGGGTGGGAGCAGCCCCAGCATTTT.

The J gene is TRBJ2-1, the V gene TRBV11-1, with a weak D call TRBD2 (6 bases). This CDR3 region has 15 residues. With 1 base removed from V and 5 bases from J, the gap between germline ends came to 12 bases. CDR1 and CDR2 from the germline V gene are SGHAT and FQDESV (reference sequence). For the CDR3, the DNA is TGTGCCAGCAGCTTAGGAACCGGGGGACACAATGAGCAGTTCTTC. Its protein is CASSLGTGGHNEQFF.

The chain links TRBV3-1 (or the pseudogene TRBV3-2) to TRBJ1-2; the match to TRBD1 covers 8 bases. Germline-derived CDR1 and CDR2 are LGHDT and YNNKEL (reference sequence). This CDR3 contains 12 residues. J lost 6 bases, V lost 11 bases, and 8 bases had no gene match. DNA for the CDR3: TGTGCCGCGGCACAGGGGGAGGATGGCTACACCTTC. Translating gives CAAAQGEDGYTF.

The rearrangement joins TRBV7-2 to TRBJ1-2; the D gene is possibly TRBD1 (6 bases). V was cut by 1 base and J by 4 bases, with 7 bases left in between. The CDR3 is 13 residues long. The germline V gene encodes CDR1 SGHTA and CDR2 FQGNSA. As DNA, the CDR3 is TGTGCCAGCAGCTTAGTGACAGGCTATGGCTACACCTTC. It specifies CASSLVTGYGYTF.

The rearrangement uses TRBV28 and TRBJ2-5; TRBD2 matches 12 bases. V lost 2 bases, J lost 5 bases, and 6 bases stayed unmatched. There are 16 residues in the CDR3. CDR1 MDHEN and CDR2 SYDVKM come from the germline V gene. The CDR3 DNA reads TGTGCCAGCAGTTTACCTAGCGGGGGGGCAAAGGAGACCCAGTACTTC. It encodes CASSLPSGGAKETQYF.

CDR3 loop: CAWSVHEGYTF. The CDR3 coding sequence is TGTGCCTGGAGTGTACACGAAGGCTACACCTTC. The V gene is TRBV30, the J gene TRBJ1-2; D not resolved. V was shortened by 0 bases and J by 8 bases, with 7 bases between the two germline ends. This CDR3 region has 11 residues. Per the germline V gene, CDR1 is GTSNPN and CDR2 is SVGIG (reference sequence).